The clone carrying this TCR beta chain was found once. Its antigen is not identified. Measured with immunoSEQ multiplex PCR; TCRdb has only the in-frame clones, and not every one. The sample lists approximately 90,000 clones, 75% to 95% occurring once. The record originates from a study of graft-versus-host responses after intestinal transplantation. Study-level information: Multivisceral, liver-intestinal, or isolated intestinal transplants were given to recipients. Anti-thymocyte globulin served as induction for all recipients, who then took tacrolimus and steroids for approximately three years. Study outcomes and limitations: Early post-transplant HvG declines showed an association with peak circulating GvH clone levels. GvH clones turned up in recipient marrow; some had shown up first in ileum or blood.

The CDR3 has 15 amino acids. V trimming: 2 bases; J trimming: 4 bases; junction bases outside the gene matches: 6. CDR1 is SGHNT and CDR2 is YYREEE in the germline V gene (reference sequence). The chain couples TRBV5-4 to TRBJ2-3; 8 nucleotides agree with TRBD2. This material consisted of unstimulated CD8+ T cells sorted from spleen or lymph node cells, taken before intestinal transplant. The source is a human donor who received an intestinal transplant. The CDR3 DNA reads TGTGCCAGCAGCTTACGGGGGGGCGGCGCAGATACGCAGTATTTT. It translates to CASSLRGGGADTQYF.